A selection of T cell receptor beta chains follows, all from one sample in a study of shared clonotypes between healthy human individuals. The table came from immunoSEQ multiplex PCR; TCRdb's copy has only in-frame clones and leaves some out. The sample includes approximately 740,000 clones, roughly 70% seen only once; the top ten take around 1.6%. The sequenced sample was memory CD4+ T cells sorted from blood. These TCRs come from a woman aged 30 to 39 in good health. Both conserved end residues are part of each CDR3. The D gene is left open where the match is weak. Where a row states a size, it is once, few, many or the class of an expanded clone; other rows omit it.

cdr3_aa	cdr3_nt	v_call	clone_size	j_call	d_call
CAISPDRDYGYTF	TGTGCCATCAGTCCGGACAGGGACTATGGCTACACCTTC	TRBV10-3	few	TRBJ1-2	TRBD1
CASSIIAGGVTDTQYF	TGTGCCAGCAGTATAATAGCGGGAGGGGTAACAGATACGCAGTATTTT	TRBV27	NA	TRBJ2-3	TRBD2
CASSQGTEWETQYF	TGCGCCAGCAGCCAGGGGACCGAGTGGGAGACCCAGTACTTC	TRBV5-1	NA	TRBJ2-5	NA
CASSRGLDQETQYF	TGTGCCAGCAGCCGGGGACTAGATCAAGAGACCCAGTACTTC	TRBV7-2	NA	TRBJ2-5	TRBD2
CASSFHRDNEQFF	TGTGCCAGCAGCTTTCACAGGGACAATGAGCAGTTCTTC	TRBV7-2	NA	TRBJ2-1	NA
CASSGNENTEAFF	TGTGCCAGCAGTGGGAACGAGAACACTGAAGCTTTCTTT	TRBV2	few	TRBJ1-1	NA
CASSWPGAPSSTDTQYF	TGTGCCAGCAGCTGGCCCGGGGCGCCCTCTAGCACAGATACGCAGTATTTT	TRBV27	NA	TRBJ2-3	NA
CASSRSGEQYF	TGTGCCAGCAGCCGTTCGGGCGAGCAGTACTTC	TRBV14	NA	TRBJ2-7	NA
CASSPTDTHYEQYF	TGTGCCAGCAGCCCAACTGACACTCACTACGAGCAGTACTTC	TRBV7-8	NA	TRBJ2-7	NA
CAFRGVCGTGYNQPQHF	TGCGCCTTCCGGGGGGTCTGCGGGACAGGGTACAATCAGCCCCAGCATTTT	TRBV10-1	NA	TRBJ1-5	TRBD1
CASSLGLRTDTQYF	TGTGCCAGCAGCTTAGGCCTCCGCACAGATACGCAGTATTTT	TRBV7-2	NA	TRBJ2-3	NA
CASRPIRTSGRREQYF	TGTGCCAGCAGGCCAATTAGGACTAGCGGGAGGCGGGAGCAGTACTTC	TRBV2	NA	TRBJ2-7	TRBD2
CASSPGLAVQFF	TGTGCCAGCAGCCCGGGACTAGCGGTTCAGTTCTTC	TRBV11-2	NA	TRBJ2-1	TRBD2
CASSSGGQGALNGELFF	TGTGCCAGCAGCTCAGGAGGACAGGGGGCGCTTAACGGGGAGCTGTTTTTT	TRBV5-4	NA	TRBJ2-2	TRBD1
CASSLRADTQYF	TGTGCCAGCAGCTTGAGAGCAGATACGCAGTATTTT	TRBV5-8	many	TRBJ2-3	NA
CASSVAGTSVHEQYF	TGTGCCAGCAGCGTAGCTGGGACTAGCGTCCACGAGCAGTACTTC	TRBV9	NA	TRBJ2-7	TRBD2
CASSQRPGSNQPQHF	TGTGCCAGCAGTCAGCGACCCGGGAGCAATCAGCCCCAGCATTTT	TRBV27	NA	TRBJ1-5	NA
CASSLPSGLAGAPYEQYF	TGTGCCAGCAGCTTGCCTTCGGGACTAGCGGGAGCACCCTACGAGCAGTACTTC	TRBV5-4	NA	TRBJ2-7	TRBD2
CASSLFGGKREQYF	TGTGCCAGCAGCTTGTTCGGCGGGAAAAGGGAGCAGTACTTC	TRBV7-2	NA	TRBJ2-7	NA
CASSARRSEQFF	TGTGCCAGCAGTGCCCGCCGAAGTGAGCAGTTCTTC	TRBV28	NA	TRBJ2-1	NA
CSVGGRRTDTF	TGCAGCGTTGGAGGACGGAGAACGGACACCTTC	TRBV29-1	NA	TRBJ1-2	NA
CASSRRGLRLETEAFF	TGTGCCAGCAGCCGGAGGGGATTGAGGCTGGAAACTGAAGCTTTCTTT	TRBV14	NA	TRBJ1-1	NA
CASSPGQASDIQYF	TGTGCCAGCAGTCCAGGACAGGCCTCGGACATTCAGTACTTC	TRBV6-1	once	TRBJ2-4	TRBD1
CASSEVGYYEQYF	TGTGCCAGCAGTGAAGTTGGGTACTACGAGCAGTACTTC	TRBV6-1	many	TRBJ2-7	NA
CASSVDGQGSSYNSPLHF	TGTGCCAGCAGCGTAGACGGCCAGGGAAGCTCCTATAATTCACCCCTCCACTTT	TRBV7-9	NA	TRBJ1-6	NA
CASSQARGAGNTIYF	TGCGCCAGCAGCCAAGCACGGGGGGCCGGAAACACCATATATTTT	TRBV4-1	NA	TRBJ1-3	NA
CASSVETANTEAFF	TGTGCCAGCAGCGTAGAGACAGCGAACACTGAAGCTTTCTTT	TRBV9	NA	TRBJ1-1	NA
CASSLEGIAGAVREQYF	TGTGCCAGCAGCTTAGAAGGAATAGCGGGCGCTGTACGGGAGCAGTACTTC	TRBV13	NA	TRBJ2-7	TRBD2
CASTQSSYNEQFF	TGTGCCAGCACTCAAAGCTCCTACAATGAGCAGTTCTTC	TRBV2	few	TRBJ2-1	NA
CASRRSTSESYEQYF	TGTGCCAGCAGGCGATCCACCTCTGAATCCTACGAGCAGTACTTC	TRBV5-5	NA	TRBJ2-7	NA
CASSGRESGGELFF	TGTGCCAGCAGTGGCCGGGAGTCTGGCGGGGAGCTGTTTTTT	TRBV25-1	NA	TRBJ2-2	NA
CASSTPLRNTEAFF	TGTGCCAGCAGTACACCCCTAAGAAACACTGAAGCTTTCTTT	TRBV28	NA	TRBJ1-1	NA
CASSGDRTGTGFYNEQFF	TGTGCCAGCAGTGGAGACCGAACCGGGACAGGGTTCTACAATGAGCAGTTCTTC	TRBV25-1	NA	TRBJ2-1	TRBD1
CASSVGGKADTQYF	TGTGCCAGCAGCGTGGGGGGGAAAGCAGATACGCAGTATTTT	TRBV9	NA	TRBJ2-3	TRBD2
CASSQAVGMNTEAFF	TGCGCCAGCAGCCAAGCTGTCGGTATGAACACTGAAGCTTTCTTT	TRBV4-1	NA	TRBJ1-1	NA
CASIQENYGYTF	TGTGCCAGCATTCAGGAGAACTATGGCTACACCTTC	TRBV6-1	NA	TRBJ1-2	NA
CASSQDLISDTQYF	TGCGCCAGCAGCCAAGATTTAATCTCAGATACGCAGTATTTT	TRBV4-1	NA	TRBJ2-3	NA
CACPDRGQQYF	TGTGCCTGTCCTGACAGGGGGCAACAGTACTTC	TRBV30	NA	TRBJ2-7	TRBD1
CASSEQLAGVRRYEQYF	TGTGCCAGCAGCGAACAACTAGCGGGAGTGAGAAGGTACGAGCAGTACTTC	TRBV2	few	TRBJ2-7	TRBD2
CASSLSWTSNRPEQYF	TGTGCCAGCAGCTTATCTTGGACATCGAATCGTCCCGAGCAGTACTTC	TRBV7-2	NA	TRBJ2-7	NA
CASSGDRGRVQETQYF	TGCGCCAGCAGTGGGGACCGTGGCCGGGTCCAAGAGACCCAGTACTTC	TRBV10-1	few	TRBJ2-5	NA
CASSGPLKGADTQYF	TGTGCCAGCAGTGGGCCCCTCAAGGGGGCTGATACGCAGTATTTT	TRBV25-1	NA	TRBJ2-3	TRBD1
CASSRDGKETQYF	TGTGCCAGCAGCCGGGACGGGAAAGAGACCCAGTACTTC	TRBV11-2	NA	TRBJ2-5	NA
CAWSAQAGKAFF	TGTGCCTGGAGTGCCCAAGCAGGGAAAGCTTTCTTT	TRBV30	NA	TRBJ1-1	NA
CASSAGTTNTGELFF	TGTGCCAGCAGTGCCGGGACTACGAACACCGGGGAGCTGTTTTTT	TRBV2	few	TRBJ2-2	TRBD2
CASSARGGLFSAYEQYF	TGTGCCAGCAGTGCCCGAGGAGGACTGTTCTCGGCCTACGAGCAGTACTTC	TRBV2	NA	TRBJ2-7	NA
CASSSPGTGANEQYF	TGTGCCAGTAGCTCCCCCGGGACAGGGGCCAACGAGCAGTACTTC	TRBV19	NA	TRBJ2-7	TRBD1
CASSLLAGPQGANVLTF	TGTGCCAGCAGTTTACTAGCGGGGCCCCAGGGGGCCAACGTCCTGACTTTC	TRBV28	NA	TRBJ2-6	TRBD2
CSVEAFPGGPLGSYNEQFF	TGCAGCGTTGAAGCTTTCCCGGGAGGGCCTCTAGGGTCCTACAATGAGCAGTTCTTC	TRBV29-1	NA	TRBJ2-1	TRBD2
CASSQPGARANYGYTF	TGCGCCAGCAGCCAGCCGGGGGCGCGAGCTAACTATGGCTACACCTTC	TRBV4-1	NA	TRBJ1-2	NA
CASSPPRSDTQYF	TGTGCCAGCAGCCCGCCCCGATCAGATACGCAGTATTTT	TRBV11-3	NA	TRBJ2-3	NA
CASSSGLAGVNTGELFF	TGTGCCAGCAGCTCCGGACTAGCGGGAGTTAACACCGGGGAGCTGTTTTTT	TRBV7-2	many	TRBJ2-2	TRBD2
CASRRQGEQYF	TGTGCCAGCAGGCGACAGGGCGAGCAGTACTTC	TRBV6-6	few	TRBJ2-7	TRBD1
CASSSQTFRNEQFF	TGCGCCAGCAGCTCGCAGACCTTTAGGAATGAGCAGTTCTTC	TRBV4-1	NA	TRBJ2-1	NA